Described below is a single TCR beta chain sequence and its context. Its cognate antigen is unknown. The record originates from a study of cytomegalovirus exposure and HLA in healthy donors. Study-wide points: Common viral pathogens were later found to be apparently linked to several of the most significant clusters. Immune exposure information comprised only CMV serostatus.

PCR employed 60 Vbeta and 13 Jbeta primers. Libraries were prepared by immunoSEQ multiplex PCR; TCRdb keeps only in-frame clonotypes and omits some of them. This sample has around 140,000 clones, with about four fifths found just once. As for the donors, each was a healthy bone marrow donor. With 4 bases clipped from V and 8 bases from J, the junction kept 3 bases outside the gene matches. The CDR3 is 14 amino acids. Germline V gene data show CDR1 as SGHNT and CDR2 as YENEEA. The receptor comes from a man younger than 35 in good health and CMV-seropositive. The sequenced sample was PBMCs. The chain carries TRBV11-3 and TRBJ2-1, with 12 bases identical to TRBD2. The chain's CDR3 is CASSSGTSGYEQFF. The CDR3 DNA is TGTGCCAGCAGCTCGGGGACTAGCGGGTATGAGCAGTTCTTC.